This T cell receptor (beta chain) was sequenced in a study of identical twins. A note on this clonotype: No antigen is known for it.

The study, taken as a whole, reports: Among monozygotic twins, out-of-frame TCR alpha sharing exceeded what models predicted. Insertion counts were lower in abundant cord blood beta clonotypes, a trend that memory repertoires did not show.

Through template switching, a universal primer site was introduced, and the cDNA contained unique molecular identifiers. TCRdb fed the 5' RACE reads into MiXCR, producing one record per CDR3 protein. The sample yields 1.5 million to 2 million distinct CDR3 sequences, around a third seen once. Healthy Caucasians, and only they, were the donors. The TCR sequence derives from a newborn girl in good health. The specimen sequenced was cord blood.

The CDR3 region is CASSEGAGGLTDTQYF. Here the CDR3 DNA reads TGTGCCAGCAGTGAAGGGGCAGGAGGGCTCACAGATACGCAGTATTTT. The rearrangement links TRBV6-1 to TRBJ2-3; D may be TRBD2 (6 bases). Germline V gives CDR1 MNHNS, CDR2 SASEGT. This CDR3 is 16 amino acids long. V lost 1 base, J lost 2 bases, and 13 bases lay in between.